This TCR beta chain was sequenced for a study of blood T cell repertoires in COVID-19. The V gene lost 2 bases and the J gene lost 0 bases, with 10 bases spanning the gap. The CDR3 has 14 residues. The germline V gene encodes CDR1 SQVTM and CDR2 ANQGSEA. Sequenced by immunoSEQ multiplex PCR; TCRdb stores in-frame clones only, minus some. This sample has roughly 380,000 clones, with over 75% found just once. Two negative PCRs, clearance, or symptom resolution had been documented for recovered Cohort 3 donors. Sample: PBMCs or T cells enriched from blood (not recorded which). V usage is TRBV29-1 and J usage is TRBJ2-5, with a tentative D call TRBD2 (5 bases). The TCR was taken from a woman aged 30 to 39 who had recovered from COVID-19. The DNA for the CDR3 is TGCAGCGTTGAAAAGAGGGTAAACCAAGAGACCCAGTACTTC. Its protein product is CSVEKRVNQETQYF. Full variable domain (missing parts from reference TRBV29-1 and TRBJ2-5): SAVISQKPSRDICQRGTSLTIQCQVDSQVTMMFWYRQQPGQSLTLIATANQGSEATYESGFVIDKFPISRPNLTFSTLTVSNMSPEDSSIYLCSVEKRVNQETQYFGPGTRLLVL.